This T cell receptor (beta chain) emerged from a study of PD-1 blockade in classical Hodgkin lymphoma. Study-wide results and caveats: Lower baseline TCR diversity was reported for newly diagnosed patients than for healthy donors. Patients who began taking nivolumab under 1 year after ASCT were left out. CD8+ TCR diversity did not rise significantly by C4D1, unlike CD4+.

Time point: cycle 4 day 1 (C4D1), after less than seven weeks of nivolumab. Every patient experienced relapse after autologous stem cell transplantation, and brentuximab vedotin exposure varied. With magnetic negative selection, CD4+ T cells were purified from PBMCs that had been thawed. TCRdb's copy holds only in-frame clones and misses some; the assay was immunoSEQ multiplex PCR. The repertoire has 15,000 to 20,000 clones, approximately 70% of them found once; the top ten carry around 2.7%. In germline, CDR1 is SGDLS, CDR2 YYNGEE. After removal of 3 bases from V and 3 bases from J, the junction contained 4 bases not matched to a gene. The CDR3 loop spans 15 amino acids. Points on this clone: As yet, its antigen is unknown.

The V gene is TRBV9, the J gene TRBJ1-3; 9 bases line up with TRBD1. The input for sequencing was CD4+ T cells from blood, taken before the fourth cycle of nivolumab. The clonotype was recovered from a human donor with classical Hodgkin lymphoma. The CDR3 region has the DNA TGTGCCAGCAGCGGGACAGGGGTACGTGGAAACACCATATATTTT. It translates to CASSGTGVRGNTIYF.